This TCR beta chain was sequenced for a study of control samples from healthy donors and cancer patients. The table came from immunoSEQ multiplex PCR; TCRdb's copy has only in-frame clones and leaves some out. The sample records some 150,000 clones, over 85% being singletons. The V and J ends lost 9 bases and 4 bases respectively, with 18 bases between them. Looked up from germline, CDR1 is LNHDA and CDR2 is SQIVND (reference sequence). The CDR3 is 15 residues long. The origin of this receptor is a woman aged 55-75 years in good health. The source material was blood. V usage is TRBV19 and J usage is TRBJ1-4, with D possibly TRBD1 on 5 matching bases. The CDR3 protein is CASSTSQGSNEKLFF. The CDR3 nucleotides read TGTGCCAGCTCCACATCGCAGGGTAGTAATGAAAAACTGTTTTTT.